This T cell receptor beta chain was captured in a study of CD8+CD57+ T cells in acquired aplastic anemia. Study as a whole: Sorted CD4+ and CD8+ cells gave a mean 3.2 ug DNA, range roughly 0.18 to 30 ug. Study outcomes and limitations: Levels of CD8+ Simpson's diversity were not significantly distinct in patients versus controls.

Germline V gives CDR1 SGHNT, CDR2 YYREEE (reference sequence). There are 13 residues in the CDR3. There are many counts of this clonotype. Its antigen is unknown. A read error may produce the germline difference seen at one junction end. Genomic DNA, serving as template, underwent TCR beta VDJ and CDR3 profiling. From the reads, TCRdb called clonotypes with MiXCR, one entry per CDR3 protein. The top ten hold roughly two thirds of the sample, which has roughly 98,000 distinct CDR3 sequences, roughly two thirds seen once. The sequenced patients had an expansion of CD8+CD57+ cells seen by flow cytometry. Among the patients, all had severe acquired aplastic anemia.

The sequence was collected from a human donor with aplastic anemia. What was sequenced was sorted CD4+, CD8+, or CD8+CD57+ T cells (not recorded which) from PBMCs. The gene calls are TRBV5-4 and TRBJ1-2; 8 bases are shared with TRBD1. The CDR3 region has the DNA TGTGCCAGCAGCGGGACAGGTCGCTATGGCAACACCTTC. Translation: CASSGTGRYGNTF.